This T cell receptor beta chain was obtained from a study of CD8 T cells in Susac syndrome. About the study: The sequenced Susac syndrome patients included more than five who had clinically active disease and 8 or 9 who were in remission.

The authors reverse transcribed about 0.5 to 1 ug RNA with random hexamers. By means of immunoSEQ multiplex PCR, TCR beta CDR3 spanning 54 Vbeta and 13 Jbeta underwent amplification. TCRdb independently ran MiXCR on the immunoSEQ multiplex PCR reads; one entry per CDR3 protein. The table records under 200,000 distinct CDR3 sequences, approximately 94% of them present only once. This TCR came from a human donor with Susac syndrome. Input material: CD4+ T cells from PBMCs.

The CDR3 DNA is TGTGCCAGCAGCTTAGGCTGGAGGGAGACCCAGTACTTC. Protein product: CASSLGWRETQYF. This chain uses TRBV7-2 with TRBJ2-5; TRBD2 is a possible D gene (5 bases). With 1 base removed from V and 5 bases from J, the gap between germline ends came to 8 bases. The CDR3 sequence is 13 residues long. Germline V CDR1 and CDR2: SGHTA, FQGNSA.